Each of the 28 T cell receptor beta chains below was sequenced from the same sample in a study of T cells after yellow fever vaccination. MiXCR was run by TCRdb on the 5' RACE reads, yielding one entry per CDR3 protein. The table lists 620,000 or so distinct CDR3 sequences, less than 20% of them singletons. Sequences were derived from PBMCs, sampled 5 days after the first yellow fever vaccination. These receptor sequences come from a man between 18 and 29 years old who received the YFV17D yellow fever vaccine.

This clonotype was detected a few times. The chain has TRBV7-9 and TRBJ1-5, with TRBD1 matching 7 bases. The CDR3 is 14 amino acids. Germline CDR1 and CDR2: SEHNR and FQNEAQ (reference sequence). Unmatched junction bases numbered 6, after V lost 4 bases and J lost 6 bases. This CDR3 reads CASSSGGGSQPQHF. CDR3 sequence (DNA): TGTGCCAGCAGCTCAGGGGGGGGGAGTCAGCCCCAGCATTTT. The full variable domain, with the rest looked up from reference TRBV7-9 and TRBJ1-5, is DTGVSQNPRHKITKRGQNVTFRCDPISEHNRLYWYRQTLGQGPEFLTYFQNEAQLEKSRLLSDRFSAERPKGSFSTLEIQRTEQGDSAMYLCASSSGGGSQPQHFGDGTRLSIL.

This clonotype was detected only a few times. The genes are TRBV11-2 and TRBJ2-4; D uncertain. Trimming took 4 bases from V and 6 from J, leaving 10 bases between them. CDR1 and CDR2 from the germline V gene are SGHAT and FQNNGV. The CDR3 length is 13 residues. The CDR3: CASSSVPTNIQYF. In DNA, the CDR3 is TGTGCCAGCAGCTCCGTCCCCACAAACATTCAGTACTTC.

DNA of the CDR3: TGTGCCAGCAGTTTCCCCACACGCCGGGATGAGCAGTTCTTC. Translated: CASSFPTRRDEQFF. The chain employs TRBV12-3 or TRBV12-4 and TRBJ2-1, with no clear D. Trimming cost V 3 bases and J 8 bases, with 14 bases left between them. The CDR3 is 14 amino acids.

This clonotype was counted a few times. The V and J genes are TRBV6-1 and TRBJ1-2; 7 bases are shared with TRBD1. This CDR3 is 15 amino acids long. Trimming took 6 bases from V and 8 from J; bases not matched to a gene: 15. Per germline, CDR1 MNHNS and CDR2 SASEGT. CDR3 nucleotides: TGTGCCAGCAGCCACGACAGGGCTGCAGGGATCGGCTACACCTTC. It codes for CASSHDRAAGIGYTF.

This chain uses TRBV5-1 with TRBJ2-1; 9 bases map to TRBD2. Germline CDR1 SGHRS, CDR2 YFSETQ. The trim removed 0 bases at V and 8 bases at J, leaving 9 bases unmatched. The CDR3 loop spans 16 amino acids. CDR3 sequence reads: CASSLESGGGADEQFF. CDR3 sequence (DNA): TGCGCCAGCAGCTTGGAGTCAGGCGGGGGGGCCGATGAGCAGTTCTTC.

The rearrangement links TRBV27 to TRBJ1-2, with 8 bases that match TRBD1. The CDR3 loop spans 15 amino acids. J gave up 3 bases and V 8 bases, and 11 bases lay outside the gene matches. Germline CDR1 reads MNHEY; CDR2 reads SMNVEV (reference sequence). CDR3 nucleotides: TGTGCCAGCGGAACATCGGACAGGGTGGACTATGGCTACACCTTC. This encodes CASGTSDRVDYGYTF.

This clonotype was detected a few times. The V call is TRBV4-1, the J call TRBJ2-1; no clear D. The CDR3 sequence is 15 residues long. Per germline, CDR1 MGHRA and CDR2 YSYEKL. The V end was cut by 4 bases, the J end by 0 bases, with 10 bases between. The DNA of the CDR3 is TGCGCCAGCAGCCCGACCGAGAGCTCCTACAATGAGCAGTTCTTC. It yields the protein CASSPTESSYNEQFF.

This clonotype came up many times. This chain links TRBV6-2 or TRBV6-3 with TRBJ1-4; the D gene is possibly TRBD1 (5 bases). The CDR3 contains 20 residues. Per the germline V gene, CDR1 is MNHEY and CDR2 is SVGEGT. V was trimmed by 2 bases and J by 4 bases, leaving 26 bases between them. CDR3 loop: CASSYKRGATLGSGNEKLFF. The CDR3 DNA is TGTGCCAGCAGTTACAAACGCGGGGCGACTCTTGGCTCTGGTAATGAAAAACTGTTTTTT.

This clonotype was counted only a few times. The J gene is TRBJ1-6, the V gene TRBV12-5; 8 nucleotides line up with TRBD1. CDR3 size: 15 residues. V dropped 6 bases and J dropped 6; count of bases not matched to a gene: 7. The germline gives CDR1 LGHNT, CDR2 FRNRAP. CDR3: CASGRRDRSNSPLHF. CDR3 DNA sequence: TGTGCTAGTGGCCGCCGGGACAGGTCTAATTCACCCCTCCACTTT.

This clonotype was detected only a few times. The rearrangement joins TRBV7-9 to TRBJ2-1; 8 bases align to TRBD2. This CDR3 has 15 residues. CDR1 and CDR2 (germline): SEHNR, FQNEAQ (reference sequence). Trimming at V came to 0 bases and at J to 6 bases, leaving 4 bases not matched to a gene. In DNA, the CDR3 is TGTGCCAGCAGCTTAGCCGGGGGGGGGCTCAATGAGCAGTTCTTC. Encoded protein: CASSLAGGGLNEQFF.

The V call is TRBV7-9, the J call TRBJ2-5, with 7 bases identical to TRBD1. V shed 5 bases and J 4 bases; nucleotides not matched to a gene: 4. The germline V gene has CDR1 SEHNR and CDR2 FQNEAQ (reference sequence). There are 13 residues in the CDR3. Written as DNA, the CDR3 is TGTGCCAGCAGCCGGGACAGCGGAGAGACCCAGTACTTC. It yields the protein CASSRDSGETQYF.

This clonotype was counted only a few times. The genes are TRBV6-1 and TRBJ2-6; D is unclear. V lost 0 bases and J lost 4, with 7 bases in between. Germline CDR1 reads MNHNS; CDR2 reads SASEGT. This CDR3 is built from 15 residues. CDR3 loop: CASSEALYGANVLTF. The DNA of the CDR3 is TGTGCCAGCAGTGAAGCGCTTTACGGGGCCAACGTCCTGACTTTC.

DNA for the CDR3: TGTGCCAGCAGCTTGTTGAGGGGACGAACCTCTGAAGCTTTCTTT. This gives the protein CASSLLRGRTSEAFF. V and J are TRBV5-8 and TRBJ1-1; weak D call: TRBD1 (5 bases). The CDR3 is 15 residues long. V was cut by 1 base and J by 6 bases, with 16 bases left in between. CDR1 is SGHTS, CDR2 YDEGEE, per germline.

V usage is TRBV9 and J usage is TRBJ1-2, with D possibly being TRBD1 (6 bases). Deletions cut 3 bases from V and 4 bases from J, with 13 bases between. The CDR3 is 14 residues long. Germline CDR1 is SGDLS and CDR2 is YYNGEE. CDR3: CASSAATGAYGYTF. Written as DNA, the CDR3 is TGTGCCAGCAGCGCGGCTACGGGGGCCTATGGCTACACCTTC. Complete variable domain (other parts from reference TRBV9 and TRBJ1-2): DSGVTQTPKHLITATGQRVTLRCSPRSGDLSVYWYQQSLDQGLQFLIQYYNGEERAKGNILERFSAQQFPDLHSELNLSSLELGDSALYFCASSAATGAYGYTFGSGTRLTVV.

This clonotype appeared a few times. The chain is built from TRBV12-3 or TRBV12-4 and TRBJ1-5; a weak D match, TRBD1 (5 bases). Trimming left V 3 bases short and J 5 bases short, with 11 bases between. There are 14 residues in the CDR3. CDR3 DNA sequence: TGTGCCAGCAGTTTTTACAAACAGGATCAGCCCCAGCATTTT. It translates to CASSFYKQDQPQHF.

The chain recombines TRBV7-9 with TRBJ2-7; D is ambiguous. The V gene's germline CDR1 is SEHNR and CDR2 FQNEAQ (reference sequence). V was clipped by 4 bases and J by 1 base, with 8 bases between them. This CDR3 region has 13 residues. CDR3 in amino acids: CASSSKVSYEQYF. As DNA, the CDR3 is TGTGCCAGCAGCTCAAAGGTATCCTACGAGCAGTACTTC.

This clonotype was detected a few times. V usage is TRBV12-3 or TRBV12-4 and J usage is TRBJ2-5; D may be TRBD2 (7 bases). Trimming took 1 base from V and 5 from J, leaving 17 bases between them. The CDR3 totals 16 residues. The CDR3 DNA reads TGTGCCAGCAGTTTAGGGGGGAGGGGGGCAGGTGAGACCCAGTACTTC. Protein: CASSLGGRGAGETQYF.

The V gene is TRBV9, the J gene TRBJ2-5; 8 bases fit TRBD2. V lost 2 bases to trimming and J lost 4 bases; unmatched junction nucleotides: 13. Per germline, CDR1 SGDLS and CDR2 YYNGEE. The CDR3 has 17 amino acids. DNA of the CDR3: TGTGCCAGCAGCGTCGGGGGGGGCCGGCTGGTGGGAGAGACCCAGTACTTC. This sequence encodes CASSVGGGRLVGETQYF.

The chain links TRBV19 to TRBJ2-5; 8 bases are shared with TRBD1. Germline assignment: CDR1 LNHDA and CDR2 SQIVND (reference sequence). Trimming at V came to 6 bases and at J to 5 bases, leaving 5 bases not matched to a gene. The CDR3 runs 13 residues. CDR3 protein: CASRAGGHETQYF. The CDR3, as DNA: TGTGCCAGTAGGGCAGGGGGCCATGAGACCCAGTACTTC.

This clonotype was found a few times. V is TRBV18 and J is TRBJ2-7; unclear D gene. The CDR3 is 14 residues long. The V gene lost 5 bases and the J gene lost 2 bases, with 13 bases spanning the gap. The germline gives CDR1 KGHSH, CDR2 LQKENI. CDR3 sequence (DNA): TGTGCCAGCTCAGCGATAGCCCTCGCCTACGAGCAGTACGTC. Its protein product is CASSAIALAYEQYV.

This clonotype came up a few times. The chain has TRBV10-3 and TRBJ1-1, with D perhaps TRBD1 (6 bases). The CDR3 contains 14 residues. The V gene's germline CDR1 is ENHRY and CDR2 SYGVKD. Trimming shortened V by 7 bases and J by 4 bases, and 16 bases separated the two germline ends. The CDR3 DNA is TGTGCCATCAAAGGGACACTCCTCGGCACTGAAGCTTTCTTT. Protein sequence: CAIKGTLLGTEAFF.

The chain has TRBV11-2 and TRBJ2-5; 7 nucleotides align to TRBD1. There are 14 residues in the CDR3. The germline CDR1 and CDR2 sequences are SGHAT and FQNNGV. V shed 3 bases, J shed 1 base, and the junction held 2 bases outside the gene matches. CDR3 coding DNA: TGTGCCAGCAGCTTCACAGGGGCCCAAGAGACCCAGTACTTC. Protein: CASSFTGAQETQYF.

This clonotype has a handful of counts. This chain connects TRBV4-2 to TRBJ2-1, with 7 bases aligning to TRBD2. V gave up 4 bases and J gave up 6 bases; unmatched junction bases: 9. Germline CDR1 is LGHNA and CDR2 is YNFKEQ. CDR3 length: 15 residues. CDR3 DNA: TGTGCCAGCAGCCCCGTATCACGGGGGGTCAATGAGCAGTTCTTC. Translation gives CASSPVSRGVNEQFF.

This clonotype was found a few times. The genes are TRBV12-3 or TRBV12-4 and TRBJ1-6, with D perhaps matching TRBD1 (6 bases). Trimming stripped 6 bases from V and 6 bases from J, with 12 bases between. This CDR3 comprises 14 residues. Here the CDR3 reads CASRQGFPNSPLHF. Written as DNA, the CDR3 is TGTGCCAGCAGGCAGGGGTTCCCTAATTCACCCCTCCACTTT.

This clonotype was detected ten times or more. The V and J genes are TRBV7-2 and TRBJ1-1, with D possibly matching TRBD1 (5 bases). Germline values: CDR1 SGHTA, CDR2 FQGNSA. Between the trimmed V and J ends, which lost 1 base and 0 bases, there was a span of 9 bases. This CDR3 is built from 15 residues. CDR3 nucleotides: TGTGCCAGCAGCTTAGTGGCAGGGATGAACACTGAAGCTTTCTTT. Encoded protein: CASSLVAGMNTEAFF.

This rearrangement joins TRBV7-3 to TRBJ2-3; 7 nucleotides agree with TRBD2. The V and J ends lost 5 bases and 1 base, in that order; junction bases with no gene match: 3. CDR1 is SGHTA, CDR2 FQGTGA, per germline. The CDR3 loop spans 14 amino acids. The CDR3 loop is CASSQAGRTDTQYF. The CDR3 nucleotides read TGTGCCAGCAGCCAAGCGGGGCGCACAGATACGCAGTATTTT.

This clonotype showed up just a few times. The chain couples TRBV12-5 to TRBJ2-7, with a possible D match to TRBD2 (5 bases). CDR3 size: 15 residues. V lost 4 bases and J lost 0, with 13 bases in between. Per the germline V gene, CDR1 is LGHNT and CDR2 is FRNRAP. CDR3 residues: CASGWRRRSSYEQYV. For the CDR3, the DNA is TGTGCTAGTGGTTGGAGGCGGCGCTCCTCCTACGAGCAGTACGTC.

This clonotype was seen more than once but under ten times. The rearrangement links TRBV5-1 to TRBJ2-7; TRBD1 might be the D (6 bases). CDR3 length equals 17 residues. The germline V gene encodes CDR1 SGHRS and CDR2 YFSETQ. V dropped 1 base and J dropped 5 bases, with 22 bases sitting between them. The CDR3 loop is CASSLRGRGPALDEQYF. As DNA, the CDR3 is TGCGCCAGCAGCTTGAGAGGCAGGGGACCCGCCTTGGACGAGCAGTACTTC.